A single sample gave rise to the 31 T cell receptor beta chains below, sequenced in a study of blood T cell repertoires in COVID-19. The assay was immunoSEQ multiplex PCR, and TCRdb's table has in-frame clones only and misses some. The sample has some 200,000 clones, 80% seen once. Sequencing was carried out using peripheral blood. The receptors were sampled from a human donor in a cohort sampled during active COVID-19.

In this sample, this clone turned up once. The chain employs TRBV3-1 (or the pseudogene TRBV3-2) and TRBJ1-3, with 8 bases matching TRBD1. The V segment lost 4 bases and the J segment 3 bases; nucleotides outside the gene matches: 5. Germline loops: CDR1 LGHDT, CDR2 YNNKEL (reference sequence). The CDR3 sequence is 15 residues long. This chain's CDR3 is CASSLTDRVGNTIYF. The CDR3, as DNA: TGTGCCAGCAGCCTAACGGACAGGGTTGGAAACACCATATATTTT.

The DNA of the CDR3 is TGTGCCAGCAGCCAAGGCGGAGGGGCGACCTACAATGAGCAGTTCTTC. This codes for CASSQGGGATYNEQFF. This rearrangement joins TRBV3-1 (or the pseudogene TRBV3-2) to TRBJ2-1; possibly TRBD2 for D (6 bases). V lost 1 base to trimming and J lost 2 bases, with 12 bases between them. Per germline, CDR1 LGHDT and CDR2 YNNKEL (reference sequence). The CDR3 loop spans 16 amino acids.

The chain joins TRBV4-1 to TRBJ1-3, with D unresolved. CDR1 MGHRA and CDR2 YSYEKL come from the germline V gene. V was shortened by 3 bases and J by 0 bases, with 3 bases between the two germline ends. This CDR3 comprises 13 residues. The chain's CDR3 is CASSQSSGNTIYF. As DNA, the CDR3 is TGCGCCAGCAGCCAGAGCTCTGGAAACACCATATATTTT.

The genes are TRBV7-2 and TRBJ2-3, with D hard to call. Germline-derived CDR1 and CDR2 are SGHTA and FQGNSA. The CDR3 consists of 12 residues. V lost 1 base to trimming and J lost 6 bases, with 5 bases between them. In nucleotides, the CDR3 is TGTGCCAGCAGCTTAGGTCTGGATACGCAGTATTTT. Its translation is CASSLGLDTQYF.

Remarks on this clone: A read error may account for a junction end that differs from germline. The chain employs TRBV28 and TRBJ1-1; 8 bases map to TRBD1. The CDR3 sequence is 14 residues long. Germline CDR1 reads MDHEN; CDR2 reads SYDVKM. In nucleotides, the CDR3 is TGTGCCAGCAGCCCTGCGGACAGGGAACCTAAGTCTCTCTTT. Its translation is CASSPADREPKSLF.

The chain links TRBV6-2 or TRBV6-3 to TRBJ2-7, with 7 bases that match TRBD2. The CDR3 has 17 amino acids. Germline V gene data show CDR1 as MNHEY and CDR2 as SVGEGT. V lost 3 bases and J lost 1; bases outside the gene matches: 12. The CDR3 is CASSYREGSQRSYEQYF. The CDR3 DNA sequence: TGTGCCAGCAGTTATAGGGAGGGAAGCCAGAGGTCCTACGAGCAGTACTTC.

The chain recombines TRBV10-3 with TRBJ2-7, with TRBD2 matching over 13 bases. Looked up from germline, CDR1 is ENHRY and CDR2 is SYGVKD. The junction had 4 bases not matched to a gene; V was cut back by 4 bases and J by 4 bases. The CDR3 runs 15 residues. The CDR3 DNA follows: TGTGCCATCAGTGGGACTAGCGGGGGAGATTACGAGCAGTACTTC. This codes for CAISGTSGGDYEQYF.

This chain uses TRBV6-2 or TRBV6-3 with TRBJ1-5, with D maybe TRBD1 (5 bases). Trimming pared 4 bases from V and 9 bases from J, leaving 16 bases between. CDR1 MNHEY and CDR2 SVGEGT come from the germline V gene. There are 14 residues in the CDR3. This chain's CDR3 is CASSSPQARWPQHF. CDR3 bases: TGTGCCAGCAGTTCTCCACAGGCCCGATGGCCCCAGCATTTT.

The V call is TRBV18, the J call TRBJ2-3; 7 bases are a match to TRBD2. Trimming at V came to 3 bases and at J to 5 bases, leaving 2 bases not matched to a gene. From germline, CDR1 is KGHSH and CDR2 LQKENI. CDR3 length: 13 residues. CDR3 sequence reads: CASSPGRGDTQYF. For the CDR3, the DNA is TGTGCCAGCTCACCGGGGAGGGGAGATACGCAGTATTTT.

The chain is built from TRBV28 and TRBJ2-7; D may be TRBD2 (6 bases). The germline CDR1 and CDR2 sequences are MDHEN and SYDVKM. The length of the CDR3 is 15 residues. Trimming pared 8 bases from V and 0 bases from J, leaving 17 bases between. The CDR3 region has the DNA TGTGCCAGCCATACTGGGGGGAGGCTCTCCTACGAGCAGTACTTC. Translating it yields CASHTGGRLSYEQYF.

The V and J genes are TRBV5-4 and TRBJ2-2, with 13 bases that match TRBD2. In germline, CDR1 is SGHNT, CDR2 YYREEE (reference sequence). This CDR3 spans 16 amino acids. The J segment lost 5 bases and the V segment lost 2 bases, leaving 3 bases of the junction unmatched. This CDR3 is CASSFPLAGGTGELFF. DNA for the CDR3: TGTGCCAGCAGCTTCCCACTAGCGGGAGGGACCGGGGAGCTGTTTTTT. Combining the CDR3 with reference TRBV5-4 and TRBJ2-2 gives the whole variable domain ETGVTQSPTHLIKTRGQQVTLRCSSQSGHNTVSWYQQALGQGPQFIFQYYREEENGRGNFPPRFSGLQFPNYSSELNVNALELDDSALYLCASSFPLAGGTGELFFGEGSRLTVL.

In DNA form, the CDR3 reads TGTGCCAGTAACAAGGACAGGGGTTATAATTCACCCCTCCACTTT. Translating it yields CASNKDRGYNSPLHF. The chain combines TRBV19 with TRBJ1-6, with 9 nucleotides matching TRBD1. Losses at the gene ends were 7 bases for V and 4 bases for J; bases not matched to a gene: 5. The CDR3 runs 15 residues. The germline CDR1 and CDR2 sequences are LNHDA and SQIVND (reference sequence).

The V call is TRBV2, the J call TRBJ1-1; D is undetermined. Trimming cost V 4 bases and J 5 bases, with 11 bases left between them. Germline lookup yields CDR1 SNHLY and CDR2 FYNNEI. The CDR3 is 13 residues long. Here the CDR3 DNA reads TGTGCCAGCAGTGTGACGGAGAAGACTGAAGCTTTCTTT. This codes for CASSVTEKTEAFF.

As DNA, the CDR3 is TGTGCCAGCAGCCGGTGGCGGGGAGACTCTAGCACAGATACGCAGTATTTT. This codes for CASSRWRGDSSTDTQYF. The chain has TRBV7-9 and TRBJ2-3; TRBD2 might be the D (6 bases). The CDR3 contains 17 residues. V dropped 5 bases and J dropped 0 bases, with 18 bases sitting between them. Germline assignment: CDR1 SEHNR and CDR2 FQNEAQ (reference sequence).

The rearrangement joins TRBV19 to TRBJ1-5; TRBD1 agrees at 8 bases. The V segment lost 4 bases and the J segment 5 bases; nucleotides outside the gene matches: 4. The CDR3 has 14 amino acids. The germline V gene encodes CDR1 LNHDA and CDR2 SQIVND (reference sequence). The CDR3 is CASSTDREDQPQHF. CDR3 nucleotides: TGTGCCAGTAGTACGGACAGGGAAGATCAGCCCCAGCATTTT. The entire variable domain, with the rest obtained from reference TRBV19 and TRBJ1-5, is as follows: DGGITQSPKYLFRKEGQNVTLSCEQNLNHDAMYWYRQDPGQGLRLIYYSQIVNDFQKGDIAEGYSVSREKKESFPLTVTSAQKNPTAFYLCASSTDREDQPQHFGDGTRLSIL.

V and J are TRBV28 and TRBJ2-7; no clear D. In germline, CDR1 is MDHEN, CDR2 SYDVKM. The CDR3 runs to 14 residues. Trimming took 6 bases from V and 3 from J, leaving 15 bases between them. The chain's CDR3 is CASSSGLPIYEQYF. The DNA for the CDR3 is TGTGCCAGCAGCTCCGGGTTACCCATCTACGAGCAGTACTTC.

This clone was counted a few times. The chain uses TRBV2 and TRBJ2-1; TRBD2 is a possible D gene (6 bases). Germline CDR1 is SNHLY and CDR2 is FYNNEI. Trimming left V 3 bases short and J 8 bases short, with 11 bases between. The CDR3 is made up of 13 amino acids. As DNA, the CDR3 is TGTGCCAGCAGTGACGGGAGCAAGGATGAGCAGTTCTTC. Its protein is CASSDGSKDEQFF.

This chain's CDR3 is CASSLGLDGTGELFF. CDR3 in DNA: TGCGCCAGCAGCTTGGGGCTAGATGGCACCGGGGAGCTGTTTTTT. The chain couples TRBV5-1 to TRBJ2-2; D ambiguous. The V gene's germline CDR1 is SGHRS and CDR2 YFSETQ. With 0 bases removed from V and 4 bases from J, the gap between germline ends came to 10 bases. The CDR3 has 15 residues.

The chain recombines TRBV15 with TRBJ2-5; 10 bases agree with TRBD2. This CDR3 is 15 amino acids long. The V gene end was trimmed by 0 bases and the J gene end by 5 bases; junction bases not matched to a gene: 3. Germline values: CDR1 LNHNV, CDR2 YYDKDF (reference sequence). The CDR3 DNA is TGTGCCACCAGCAGAGATAGCGGGAGGTATGAGACCCAGTACTTC. Its translation is CATSRDSGRYETQYF.

This CDR3 is CASSFFRGPYNEQFF. The CDR3 region has the DNA TGTGCCAGCAGCTTTTTTCGGGGTCCCTACAATGAGCAGTTCTTC. This chain connects TRBV11-2 to TRBJ2-1, with D possibly TRBD2 on 5 matching bases. The CDR3 has 15 amino acids. Germline assignment: CDR1 SGHAT and CDR2 FQNNGV. The V end lost 3 bases, the J end lost 2 bases, and 11 bases lay between the germline ends.

This chain links TRBV5-1 with TRBJ2-3; D unresolved. Trimming removed 4 bases from V and 3 bases from J, with 15 bases in between. Germline V gene sequence: CDR1 SGHRS, CDR2 YFSETQ. This CDR3 is 15 amino acids long. The CDR3 region is CASSLHGFRTDTQYF. The CDR3 DNA reads as TGCGCCAGCAGCCTCCACGGGTTTCGGACAGATACGCAGTATTTT.

This clone was detected a few times. The CDR3 loop reads CASSPGQLNQPQHF. CDR3 bases: TGTGCCAGCAGCCCGGGACAGCTTAATCAGCCCCAGCATTTT. V and J are TRBV7-6 and TRBJ1-5; 7 nucleotides align to TRBD1. Germline-derived CDR1 and CDR2 are SGHVS and FNYEAQ. The CDR3 loop spans 14 amino acids. Losses at the gene ends were 5 bases for V and 4 bases for J; bases not matched to a gene: 5.

This sequence joins TRBV12-3 or TRBV12-4 and TRBJ1-1; D is unclear. This CDR3 is 13 amino acids long. V was shortened by 1 base and J by 7 bases, with 10 bases between the two germline ends. This CDR3 is CASSLDSLYEAFF. The CDR3 bases are TGTGCCAGCAGTTTAGACAGCTTATATGAAGCTTTCTTT.

The chain's CDR3 is CSVVGTPTGELFF. The CDR3, as DNA: TGCAGCGTTGTTGGGACACCCACCGGGGAGCTGTTTTTT. The V call is TRBV29-1, the J call TRBJ2-2; a possible D gene is TRBD1 (6 bases). Trimming took off 4 bases at V and 4 bases at J, with 10 bases between the two ends. This CDR3 comprises 13 residues. Germline V gives CDR1 SQVTM, CDR2 ANQGSEA.

The V call is TRBV3-1 (or the pseudogene TRBV3-2), the J call TRBJ2-4, with unresolved D. V gave up 2 bases and J gave up 6 bases, with 5 bases separating them. CDR3 length: 12 amino acids. Germline V lookup: CDR1 LGHDT, CDR2 YNNKEL (reference sequence). Here the CDR3 reads CASSQSRNIQYF. Here the CDR3 DNA reads TGTGCCAGCAGCCAATCCCGAAACATTCAGTACTTC.

The CDR3 sequence: CASSLRVRGGLGGYTF. The DNA of the CDR3 is TGTGCCAGCAGCCTCAGGGTGAGAGGGGGCTTGGGAGGCTACACCTTC. The chain is built from TRBV3-1 (or the pseudogene TRBV3-2) and TRBJ1-2, with 7 positions matching TRBD1. Germline CDR1 reads LGHDT; CDR2 reads YNNKEL (reference sequence). The CDR3 is 16 residues long. V was clipped by 4 bases and J by 8 bases; unmatched bases: 16.

The chain is built from TRBV28 and TRBJ1-1; 7 bases are shared with TRBD1. V shed 10 bases, J shed 1 base, and the junction held 12 bases outside the gene matches. Germline CDR1 reads MDHEN; CDR2 reads SYDVKM. The CDR3 has 15 residues. CDR3 region: CATQFRWDRNTEAFF. DNA of the CDR3: TGTGCCACCCAATTTAGGTGGGACAGGAACACTGAAGCTTTCTTT.

The chain is built from TRBV19 and TRBJ1-5; possibly TRBD1 for D (6 bases). The germline CDR1 and CDR2 sequences are LNHDA and SQIVND (reference sequence). V gave up 9 bases and J gave up 1 base, with 13 bases separating them. The CDR3 loop spans 14 amino acids. The CDR3 is CASARGASNQPQHF. In DNA form, the CDR3 reads TGTGCCAGCGCACGGGGGGCGAGCAATCAGCCCCAGCATTTT. The whole variable domain, filled in from reference TRBV19 and TRBJ1-5, reads DGGITQSPKYLFRKEGQNVTLSCEQNLNHDAMYWYRQDPGQGLRLIYYSQIVNDFQKGDIAEGYSVSREKKESFPLTVTSAQKNPTAFYLCASARGASNQPQHFGDGTRLSIL.

This chain connects TRBV7-2 to TRBJ2-5; TRBD2 is a possible D gene (6 bases). Germline V CDR1 and CDR2: SGHTA, FQGNSA. Between the trimmed V and J ends, which lost 3 bases and 1 base, there was a span of 9 bases. This CDR3 contains 14 residues. The CDR3 loop is CASSLGGTQETQYF. The CDR3 DNA reads TGTGCCAGCAGCTTGGGCGGGACCCAAGAGACCCAGTACTTC.

The rearrangement joins TRBV19 to TRBJ2-3; TRBD2 might be the D (5 bases). CDR3 length: 14 residues. V lost 5 bases, J lost 6 bases, and 15 bases lay in between. CDR1 is LNHDA, CDR2 SQIVND, per germline (reference sequence). The CDR3 region has the DNA TGTGCCAGTAGTCAATGGACTTCCAAGGATACGCAGTATTTT. Translation gives CASSQWTSKDTQYF.

CDR3 residues: CASTLTGTVYNEQFF. The DNA for the CDR3 is TGTGCCAGCACCCTTACCGGGACAGTCTACAATGAGCAGTTCTTC. The V call is TRBV6-6, the J call TRBJ2-1; TRBD1 aligns across 7 bases. The CDR3 totals 15 residues. V dropped 7 bases and J dropped 3; count of bases not matched to a gene: 9. Germline V gene lookup returns CDR1 MNHNY and CDR2 SVGAGI (reference sequence).